The present TCR beta chain was sequenced within a study of T cells after yellow fever vaccination. Regarding the study as a whole: High-abundance clonotypes from the bulk population could contaminate FACS-sorted repertoires. Primary-vaccination clones mostly resurfaced post-booster (about 95% CD4, roughly 90% CD8).

The CDR3 is 14 amino acids. V gave up 3 bases and J gave up 4 bases, with 14 bases separating them. Germline V gene lookup returns CDR1 DFQATT and CDR2 SNEGSKA (reference sequence). Universal primer sites and UMIs were introduced during 5'RACE template-switching synthesis of TCR cDNA. TCRdb ran MiXCR on the 5' RACE reads and lists one entry per CDR3 protein. The sample lists hundreds of thousands of distinct CDR3 sequences, 9% to 15% seen once, with approximately 15% in the top ten. On this clonotype itself: Its target is not known.

The J gene is TRBJ2-3, the V gene TRBV20-1; D might be TRBD1 (5 bases). Sequences were derived from PBMCs, sampled on the day of the yellow fever booster vaccination. This sequence was found in a man aged 25-40 years who received the YFV17D yellow fever vaccine. For the CDR3, the DNA is TGCAGTGCTAGGGGCAGGGAATGGCCAGATACGCAGTATTTT. This sequence encodes CSARGREWPDTQYF.